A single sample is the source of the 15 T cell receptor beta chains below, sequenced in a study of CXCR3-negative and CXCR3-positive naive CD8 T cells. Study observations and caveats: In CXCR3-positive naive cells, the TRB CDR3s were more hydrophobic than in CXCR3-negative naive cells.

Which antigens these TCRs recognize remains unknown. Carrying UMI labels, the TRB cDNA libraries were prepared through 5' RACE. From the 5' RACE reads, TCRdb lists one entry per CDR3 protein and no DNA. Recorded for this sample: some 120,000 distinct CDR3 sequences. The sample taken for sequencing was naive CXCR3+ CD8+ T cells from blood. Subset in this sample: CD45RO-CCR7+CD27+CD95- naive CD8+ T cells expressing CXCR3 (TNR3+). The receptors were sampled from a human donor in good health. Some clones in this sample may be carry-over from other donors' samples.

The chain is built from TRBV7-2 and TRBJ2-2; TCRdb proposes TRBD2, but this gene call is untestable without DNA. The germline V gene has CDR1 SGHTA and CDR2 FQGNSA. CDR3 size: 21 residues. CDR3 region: CASSPPNIRDIAAPGTGELFF.

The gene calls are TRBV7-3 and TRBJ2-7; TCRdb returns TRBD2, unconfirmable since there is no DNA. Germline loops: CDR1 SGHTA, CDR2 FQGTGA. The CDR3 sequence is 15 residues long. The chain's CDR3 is CASSEYHGTDHEQYF.

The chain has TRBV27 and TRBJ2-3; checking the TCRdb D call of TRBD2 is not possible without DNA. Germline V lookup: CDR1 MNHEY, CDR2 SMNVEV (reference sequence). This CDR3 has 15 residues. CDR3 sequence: CASSLMGANTDTQYF.

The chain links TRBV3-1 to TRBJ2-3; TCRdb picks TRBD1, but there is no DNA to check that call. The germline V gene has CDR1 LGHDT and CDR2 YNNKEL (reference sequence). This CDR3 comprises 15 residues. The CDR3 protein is CASSHRGAALDTQYF.

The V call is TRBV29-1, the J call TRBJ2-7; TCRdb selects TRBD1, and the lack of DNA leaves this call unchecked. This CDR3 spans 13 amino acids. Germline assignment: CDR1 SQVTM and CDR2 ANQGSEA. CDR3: CSVEFPGAYEQYF.

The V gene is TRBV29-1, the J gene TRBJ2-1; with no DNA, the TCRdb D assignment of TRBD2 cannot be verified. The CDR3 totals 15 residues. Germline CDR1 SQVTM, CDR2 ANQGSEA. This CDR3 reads CSVEDGTSGMGEQFF.

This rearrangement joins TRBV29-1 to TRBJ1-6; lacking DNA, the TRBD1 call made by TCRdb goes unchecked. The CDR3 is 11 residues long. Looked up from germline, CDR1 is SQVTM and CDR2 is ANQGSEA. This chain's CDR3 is CSAGGESPLHF.

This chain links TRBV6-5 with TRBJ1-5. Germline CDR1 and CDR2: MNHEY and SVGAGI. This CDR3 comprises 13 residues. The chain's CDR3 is CASSYSRVGSQHF.

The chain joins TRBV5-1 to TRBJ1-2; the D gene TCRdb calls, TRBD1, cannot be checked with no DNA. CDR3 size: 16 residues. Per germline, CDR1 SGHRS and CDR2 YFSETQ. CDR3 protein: CASSLSTVEIDYGYTF.

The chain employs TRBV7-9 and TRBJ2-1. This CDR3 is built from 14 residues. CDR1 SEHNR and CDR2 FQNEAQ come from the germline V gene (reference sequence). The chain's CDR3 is CASSLVVVSNEQFF.

The CDR3: CASSLQDRGPNTEAFF. This chain joins TRBV5-1 and TRBJ1-1; the D call from TCRdb, TRBD1, cannot be confirmed without DNA. This CDR3 comprises 16 residues. Germline V gene data show CDR1 as SGHRS and CDR2 as YFSETQ. The whole variable domain, filled in from reference TRBV5-1 and TRBJ1-1, reads KAGVTQTPRYLIKTRGQQVTLSCSPISGHRSVSWYQQTPGQGLQFLFEYFSETQRNKGNFPGRFSGRQFSNSRSEMNVSTLELGDSALYLCASSLQDRGPNTEAFFGQGTRLTVV.

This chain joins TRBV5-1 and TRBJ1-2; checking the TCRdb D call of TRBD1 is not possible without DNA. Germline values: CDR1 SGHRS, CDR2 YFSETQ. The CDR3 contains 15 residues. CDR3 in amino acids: CASSLEGGDSYGYTF. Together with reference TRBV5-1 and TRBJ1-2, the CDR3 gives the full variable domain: KAGVTQTPRYLIKTRGQQVTLSCSPISGHRSVSWYQQTPGQGLQFLFEYFSETQRNKGNFPGRFSGRQFSNSRSEMNVSTLELGDSALYLCASSLEGGDSYGYTFGSGTRLTVV.

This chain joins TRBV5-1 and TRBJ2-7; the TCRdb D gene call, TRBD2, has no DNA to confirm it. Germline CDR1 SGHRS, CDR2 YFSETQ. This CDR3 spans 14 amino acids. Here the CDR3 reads CASSNPGLSYEQYF.

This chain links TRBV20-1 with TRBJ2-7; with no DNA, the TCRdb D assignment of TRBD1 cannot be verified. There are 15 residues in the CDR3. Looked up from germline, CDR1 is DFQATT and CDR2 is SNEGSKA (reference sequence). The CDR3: CSAEHRDRGAYEQYF.

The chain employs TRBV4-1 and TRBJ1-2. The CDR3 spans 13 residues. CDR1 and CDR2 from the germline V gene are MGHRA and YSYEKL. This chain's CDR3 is CASSQGVLYGYTF.